The clone carrying this T cell receptor beta chain appeared a few times. This specimen belongs to a study of blood T cell repertoires in COVID-19. Study details: The origin of the acute and convalescent COVID-19 samples was the United States, Italy and Spain. T cells, B-cell-depleted T cells, or PBMCs provided the cDNA or gDNA that served as material.

Original processing methods: From reference gene primer amplification, estimates of nucleated cell counts were derived. Sequenced by immunoSEQ multiplex PCR; TCRdb stores in-frame clones only, minus some. The V and J calls and clone size were taken over from that table, and D and trimming were inferred from the DNA. The sample yields about 98,000 clones, about 80% seen once. CDR1 SGHTA and CDR2 FQGNSA come from the germline V gene. This CDR3 is built from 13 residues. The V end was cut by 0 bases, the J end by 7 bases, with 9 bases between. The rearrangement links TRBV7-2 to TRBJ1-2; TRBD1 might be the D (5 bases). The sequencing input was peripheral blood. This clonotype was sampled from an older man with acute or convalescent COVID-19. CDR3 sequence (DNA): TGTGCCAGCAGCTTAGCGGCGGGACTTGGCTACACCTTC. It is translated as CASSLAAGLGYTF.